This T cell receptor beta chain was recorded in a study of cytomegalovirus exposure and HLA in healthy donors. General study results and limits: Confirmation was obtained in vitro that a few CMV-associated chains are specific for CMV antigens.

In the case of this clone: What it binds is not known.

The CDR3 sequence is 15 residues long. Germline loops: CDR1 SGHRS, CDR2 YFSETQ. The V segment lost 6 bases and the J segment 0 bases; nucleotides outside the gene matches: 2. Amplification used 60 Vbeta primers and 13 Jbeta primers. Here immunoSEQ multiplex PCR was the method, and the copy in TCRdb shows in-frame clones only, minus some. The sample includes 200,000 or so clones, almost 80% seen only once; the top ten take less than 4.5%. This sequence originates from a male donor in good health and CMV-seronegative. This chain links TRBV5-1 with TRBJ2-3; 12 positions agree with TRBD2. Sequenced input: PBMCs. CDR3 sequence (DNA): TGCGCCAGCAAAACTAGCGGGGGGAGCACAGATACGCAGTATTTT. Translation: CASKTSGGSTDTQYF.